Listed below are T cell receptor beta chains from one sample, sequenced in a study of technical replicates of blood from a few donors. Here immunoSEQ multiplex PCR was the method, and the copy in TCRdb shows in-frame clones only, minus some. This table holds about 50,000 clones, about 94% found once. The sequenced sample was PBMCs. Receptors were obtained from a human donor in good health. Some clones in this sample may be carry-over from other donors' samples. Both conserved end residues are part of each CDR3. D genes are given only for firm matches. Clone size is shown for a subset of rows, as once, few, many or a class of expanded clone.

TRBV2	.	TRBJ1-4	.	CASSEGWGINEKLFF	TGTGCCAGCAGTGAAGGGTGGGGCATTAATGAAAAACTGTTTTTT
TRBV11-3	.	TRBJ2-2	.	CASSLGPGTGELFF	TGTGCCAGCAGCTTGGGTCCGGGCACCGGGGAGCTGTTTTTT
TRBV6-4	.	TRBJ2-3	TRBD2	CASSGTSGYTQYF	TGTGCCAGCAGTGGGACTAGCGGGTATACGCAGTATTTT
TRBV18	.	TRBJ2-5	.	CASSPQTGETQYF	TGTGCCAGCTCACCACAGACGGGAGAGACCCAGTACTTC
TRBV13	.	TRBJ1-1	.	CASRRGGGRAEAFF	TGTGCCAGCCGGCGCGGGGGGGGCCGGGCTGAAGCTTTCTTT
TRBV5-1	few	TRBJ2-7	.	CASSLGVLASEQYF	TGCGCCAGCAGCTTGGGGGTCCTAGCCTCCGAGCAGTACTTC
TRBV7-6	.	TRBJ1-4	TRBD1	CASSSPLEDRVREKLFF	TGTGCCAGCAGCTCCCCCCTGGAAGACAGGGTTAGGGAAAAACTGTTTTTT
TRBV7-6	.	TRBJ2-5	.	CASSRTGQETQYF	TGTGCCAGCAGCCGAACAGGGCAAGAGACCCAGTACTTC
TRBV6-5	.	TRBJ1-2	TRBD1	CASSPGTGVYGYTF	TGTGCCAGCAGTCCCGGGACAGGGGTCTATGGCTACACCTTC
TRBV6-1	.	TRBJ1-1	TRBD1	CASSEPADRATEAFF	TGTGCCAGCAGCGAACCCGCTGACAGGGCTACTGAAGCTTTCTTT
TRBV4-3	.	TRBJ2-7	.	CASSHGVGVEQYF	TGCGCCAGCAGCCACGGAGTAGGTGTCGAGCAGTACTTC
TRBV2	.	TRBJ2-1	.	CASRPDGGDEQFF	TGTGCCAGCAGGCCAGATGGAGGCGACGAGCAGTTCTTC
TRBV4-2	.	TRBJ2-7	.	CASSQDLYEQYF	TGTGCCAGCAGCCAAGATCTATACGAGCAGTACTTC
TRBV9	.	TRBJ2-5	TRBD2	CASSVTASGIQGETQYF	TGTGCCAGCAGCGTAACTGCTAGCGGGATACAAGGGGAGACCCAGTACTTC
TRBV7-9	.	TRBJ2-7	TRBD2	CASSPPWASGRYEQYF	TGTGCCAGCAGCCCCCCTTGGGCTAGCGGGAGGTACGAGCAGTACTTC
TRBV11-1	.	TRBJ2-5	TRBD2	CASSLGRGGARTQYF	TGTGCCAGCAGCTTAGGGCGCGGGGGGGCCAGGACCCAGTACTTC
TRBV7-6	.	TRBJ2-7	.	CASSYRPAGVTGSRSYEQYF	TGTGCCAGCAGCTATAGACCCGCAGGAGTAACAGGGTCCCGCTCCTACGAGCAGTACTTC
TRBV28	.	TRBJ1-1	.	CASSHSQGRNTEAFF	TGTGCCAGCAGTCACTCGCAGGGTAGGAACACTGAAGCTTTCTTT
TRBV25-1	.	TRBJ1-1	.	CASQTGTEAFF	TGTGCCAGTCAAACAGGGACCGAAGCTTTCTTT
TRBV11-2	few	TRBJ1-1	.	CASSLGSLNTEAFF	TGTGCCAGCAGCTTGGGCAGTTTGAACACTGAAGCTTTCTTT
TRBV5-1	.	TRBJ2-4	TRBD2	CASSRGTSGELAKNIQYF	TGCGCCAGCAGCAGGGGGACTAGCGGGGAACTAGCCAAAAACATTCAGTACTTC
TRBV7-9	once	TRBJ2-2	TRBD1	CASRAAGGTGELFF	TGTGCCAGCAGGGCGGCAGGGGGCACCGGGGAGCTGTTTTTT
TRBV7-2	.	TRBJ2-3	TRBD2	CASSPRLAGGTDTQYF	TGTGCCAGCAGCCCCCGACTAGCGGGGGGCACAGATACGCAGTATTTT
TRBV27	.	TRBJ2-1	TRBD2	CASTPAGGVYNEQFF	TGTGCCAGCACCCCGGCGGGGGGCGTCTACAATGAGCAGTTCTTC
TRBV2	.	TRBJ2-7	TRBD2	CASSPGLAGGDNEQYF	TGTGCCAGCAGTCCGGGACTAGCGGGAGGGGATAACGAGCAGTACTTC
TRBV7-2	.	TRBJ2-4	TRBD1	CASSLGGQGAKNIQYF	TGTGCCAGCAGCTTAGGCGGACAGGGGGCCAAAAACATTCAGTACTTC
TRBV5-1	.	TRBJ2-7	.	CASSSTEYEQYF	TGCGCCAGCAGCTCGACAGAATACGAGCAGTACTTC
TRBV7-2	.	TRBJ1-5	.	CASSTRGNQPQHF	TGTGCCAGCAGCACCAGAGGTAATCAGCCCCAGCATTTT
TRBV2	.	TRBJ1-4	.	CASRPGLLNEKLFF	TGTGCCAGCAGACCGGGACTCCTTAATGAAAAACTGTTTTTT
TRBV7-2	.	TRBJ1-2	TRBD1	CASSPDRVYGYTF	TGTGCCAGCAGCCCGGACAGGGTTTATGGCTACACCTTC
TRBV6-5	once	TRBJ2-7	TRBD2	CASRRTSGGNEQYF	TGTGCCAGCAGGCGGACTAGCGGGGGGAACGAGCAGTACTTC
TRBV18	once	TRBJ1-1	TRBD1	CASSPTGQPDTEAFF	TGTGCCAGCTCACCCACGGGACAGCCGGACACTGAAGCTTTCTTT
TRBV5-8	.	TRBJ2-7	.	CASSFWRSTYEQYF	TGTGCCAGCAGCTTTTGGAGGTCTACCTACGAGCAGTACTTC
TRBV27	.	TRBJ2-7	TRBD2	CASSLGLAYEQYF	TGTGCCAGCAGCCTAGGACTAGCCTACGAGCAGTACTTC